This T cell receptor (beta chain) stems from a study of post-analysis software for immune sequencing data. Overall study results and limits: Strong same-batch co-clustering of samples appeared with F measure clustering. Controls showed lower frequencies than patients for roughly five TRBV segments, and TRBV5-6, TRBV5-1 and TRBV20-1 were among these. Controls had significantly higher normalized Chao1 diversity than multiple sclerosis patients.

This clonotype was observed a few times. What it binds is not known. Unique molecular identifiers tagged the TCR beta cDNA libraries. There were 1 to 10 million T cells, and 450,000 to 550,000 cDNA molecules came from them. TCRdb ran MiXCR on the PCR reads and lists one entry per CDR3 protein. Here the sample spans fewer than 850,000 distinct CDR3 sequences, roughly 50% being singletons. From germline, CDR1 is SQVTM and CDR2 ANQGSEA. CDR3 length: 13 residues. The ends were cut back, 6 bases at V and 1 base at J, with 12 bases in the middle. The receptor was derived from a girl aged 10-17 years with multiple sclerosis. Sequencing used blood. The J gene is TRBJ2-5, the V gene TRBV29-1; D unresolved. The DNA of the CDR3 is TGCAGCGTGGGTGACCGACGCCAAGAGACCCAGTACTTC. As protein: CSVGDRRQETQYF.